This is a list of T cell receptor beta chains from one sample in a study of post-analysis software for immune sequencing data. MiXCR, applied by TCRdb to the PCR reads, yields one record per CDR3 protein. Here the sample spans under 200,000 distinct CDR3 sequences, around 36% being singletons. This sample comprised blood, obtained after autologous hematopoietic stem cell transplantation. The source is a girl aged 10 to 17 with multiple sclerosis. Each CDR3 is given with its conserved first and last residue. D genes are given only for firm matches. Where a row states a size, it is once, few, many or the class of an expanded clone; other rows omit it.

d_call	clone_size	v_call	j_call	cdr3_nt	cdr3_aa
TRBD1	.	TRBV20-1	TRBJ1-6	TGCAGTGCCCGGGACAGGGGAATCCTTAATTCACCCCTCCACTTT	CSARDRGILNSPLHF
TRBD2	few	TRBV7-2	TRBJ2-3	TGTGCCAGCAGCCGATGGGGAACTAGCGGGACGTCGACAGATACGCAGTATTTT	CASSRWGTSGTSTDTQYF
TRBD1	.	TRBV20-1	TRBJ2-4	TGCAGTGCTAGAGATTATGGACAGGTGGGGGACCAAGGCATTCAGTACTTC	CSARDYGQVGDQGIQYF
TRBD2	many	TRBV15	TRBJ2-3	TGTGCCACCAGTTCGGATCTAGCGGGAGGGCCCCGTACGCAGTATTTT	CATSSDLAGGPRTQYF
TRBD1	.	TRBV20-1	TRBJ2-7	TGCAGTGCGACAGGGACGGCCTACGAGCAGTACTTC	CSATGTAYEQYF
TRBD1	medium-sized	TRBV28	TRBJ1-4	TGTGCCAGCAGTCCCGGGACAGGGCCTAATGAAAAACTGTTTTTT	CASSPGTGPNEKLFF
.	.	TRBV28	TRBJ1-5	TGTGCCAGCAGTCCTATGACAGATAGCAATCAGCCCCAGCATTTT	CASSPMTDSNQPQHF
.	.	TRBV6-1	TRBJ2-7	TGTGCCAGCAGTGATCCCGGGACCCCGGTCGGGTACGAGCAGTACTTC	CASSDPGTPVGYEQYF
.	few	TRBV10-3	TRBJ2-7	TGTGCCATCAGTGACCCATCGACAGAACTCGAGCAGTACTTC	CAISDPSTELEQYF
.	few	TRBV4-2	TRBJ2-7	TGTGCCAGCAGCCAGGGCCCATTTCCCAGCTCCTACGAGCAGTACTTC	CASSQGPFPSSYEQYF
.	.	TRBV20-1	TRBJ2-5	TGCAGTGCTAGACCCGCGGACACGAGGACCCAGTACTTC	CSARPADTRTQYF
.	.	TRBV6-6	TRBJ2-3	TGTGCCAGCACCCGGGCAGGGGGCACAGATACGCAGTATTTT	CASTRAGGTDTQYF
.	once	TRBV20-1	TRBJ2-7	TGCAGTGCTCCCCGTAGGGGAACTTACGAGCAGTACTTC	CSAPRRGTYEQYF
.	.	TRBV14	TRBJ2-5	TGTGCCAGCAGCCAAGATTGGGTGCAAGGGAAAGAGACCCAGTACTTC	CASSQDWVQGKETQYF
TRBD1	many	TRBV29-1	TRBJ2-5	TGCAGCGTTGAAGATTGGGACAGCAACCTCCAAGAGACCCAGTACTTC	CSVEDWDSNLQETQYF
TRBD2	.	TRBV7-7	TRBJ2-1	TGTGCTAGCAGCCTAGGGACTAGCTATGAGCAGTTCTTC	CASSLGTSYEQFF
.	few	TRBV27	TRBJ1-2	TGTGCCAGCAGTTTATCGAGGCGGAACTATGGCTACACCTTC	CASSLSRRNYGYTF
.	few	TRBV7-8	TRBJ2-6	TGTGCCAGCAGAATGGGGGGAGCTGGGGCCAACGTCCGGACTTTC	CASRMGGAGANVRTF
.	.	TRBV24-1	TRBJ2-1	TGTGCCACCAGTGATTCATGGGATTCGAACCACAATGAGCAGTTCTTC	CATSDSWDSNHNEQFF
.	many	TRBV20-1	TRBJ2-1	TGCAGTGCTAGGCCCCCGAGCGGAGGGCTAGGTGAGCAGTTCTTC	CSARPPSGGLGEQFF
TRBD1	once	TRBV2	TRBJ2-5	TGTGCCAGCAGGGCGGACAGGGACGGGACCCAGTACTTC	CASRADRDGTQYF
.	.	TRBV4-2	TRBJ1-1	TGTGCCAGCAGCACCAGGGTAATGGGCACTGAAGCTTTCTTT	CASSTRVMGTEAFF
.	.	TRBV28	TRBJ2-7	TGTGCCAGCAGCGTTCAGGGTACCTACGAGCAGTACTTC	CASSVQGTYEQYF
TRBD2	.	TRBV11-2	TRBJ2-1	TGTGCCAGCAGCTCGGCTAGCGGGAGGGCCGGTGAGCAGTTCTTC	CASSSASGRAGEQFF
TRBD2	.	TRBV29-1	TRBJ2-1	TGCAGCGTTGTGGGGCAGGGGAGCGGGAGGGCGTGGAATGAGCAGTTCTTC	CSVVGQGSGRAWNEQFF
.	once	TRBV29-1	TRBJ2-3	TGCAGCGTTGATCGAGTCTCAGATACGCAGTATTTT	CSVDRVSDTQYF
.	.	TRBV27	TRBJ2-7	TGTGCCAGCAGTTTAAAATGGGGGACAATGAGGGAGCAGTACTTC	CASSLKWGTMREQYF
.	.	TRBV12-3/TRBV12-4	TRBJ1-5	TGTGCCAGCAGTTTAACGGGGTTGCAAAGCAATCAGCCCCGGCATTTT	CASSLTGLQSNQPRHF
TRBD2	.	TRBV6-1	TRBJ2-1	TGTGCCAGCAGTGAAATACTAGCGGGAGGGGGTGAGCAGTTCTTC	CASSEILAGGGEQFF
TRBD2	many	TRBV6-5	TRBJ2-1	TGTGCCAGCAGTCCCGCGGGACTAGCGGGAGGCGATGAGCAGTTCTTC	CASSPAGLAGGDEQFF
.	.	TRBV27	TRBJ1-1	TGTGCCAGCAGCTTTAGGGCGATGGCTGAAGCTTTCTTT	CASSFRAMAEAFF
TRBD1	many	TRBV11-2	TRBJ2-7	TGTGCCAGCAGCTCCCGGACAGGGGGCTATGGCGAGCAGTACTTC	CASSSRTGGYGEQYF
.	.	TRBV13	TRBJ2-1	TGTGCCAGCAGCTTAAAAACTAGGAATGAGCAGTTCTTC	CASSLKTRNEQFF
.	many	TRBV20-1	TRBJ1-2	TGCAGTGCCCACACGGGGCAGGGCTATGGCTACACCTTC	CSAHTGQGYGYTF
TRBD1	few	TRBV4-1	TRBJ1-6	TGCGCCAGCAGCCAAGAGGCAGGGGGAGCGAATAATTCACCCCTCCACTTT	CASSQEAGGANNSPLHF